This T cell receptor beta chain comes out of a study of CD8 T cells in Susac syndrome. A quantity of roughly 0.5 to 1 ug RNA underwent reverse transcription using random hexamers. TCRdb reanalysed the immunoSEQ multiplex PCR reads using MiXCR and keeps one entry per CDR3 protein. The table lists hundreds of thousands of distinct CDR3 sequences, around 95% of them singletons. Trimming cost V 5 bases and J 6 bases, with 17 bases left between them. This CDR3 spans 14 amino acids. Germline V lookup: CDR1 LGHDT, CDR2 YNNKEL (reference sequence). The TCR sequence derives from a human donor with multiple sclerosis. Sequences were obtained from CD4+ T cells from PBMCs. V gene TRBV3-1 combines with J gene TRBJ2-7; D ambiguous. The CDR3 DNA sequence: TGTGCCAGCAGCGAGACGACTGATACGTCCGAGCAGTACTTC. It is translated as CASSETTDTSEQYF.